Listed below are T cell receptor beta chains from one sample, sequenced in a study of spatial heterogeneity in lung cancer. TCRdb used MiXCR to reprocess the 5' RACE reads, holding one entry per CDR3 protein. The repertoire has about 52,000 distinct CDR3 sequences, 6.5% to 7.5% of them found once; the top ten carry over 30%. The source was PBMCs, collected at follow-up. The receptors come from a female donor with early-stage non-small cell lung cancer. Both conserved end residues are part of each CDR3. The D gene is left open where the match is weak. Only some rows state a clone size, as once, few, many or a class for expanded clones.

cdr3_nt: TGTGCCAGCAGCCAGAGGCGGAGGACAGGGTGGGCCGGGGAGCTGTTTTTT
cdr3_aa: CASSQRRRTGWAGELFF
j_call: TRBJ2-2
d_call: TRBD1
clone_size: few
v_call: TRBV14

cdr3_nt: TGCAGTGCTAGGGCCGGTCAGCCCCAGCATTTT
cdr3_aa: CSARAGQPQHF
j_call: TRBJ1-5
d_call: .
clone_size: few
v_call: TRBV20-1

cdr3_nt: TGTGCCACCGGGGCCAGATACGAGCAGTACTTC
cdr3_aa: CATGARYEQYF
j_call: TRBJ2-7
d_call: .
clone_size: .
v_call: TRBV2

cdr3_nt: TGTGCCAGTAGTATGGCCGGACAGGGCCACAATGAGCAGTTCTTC
cdr3_aa: CASSMAGQGHNEQFF
j_call: TRBJ2-1
d_call: TRBD1
clone_size: .
v_call: TRBV19

cdr3_nt: TGCGCCAGCAGCTCTTCGACTCGGCCAGATACGCAGTATTTT
cdr3_aa: CASSSSTRPDTQYF
j_call: TRBJ2-3
d_call: .
clone_size: .
v_call: TRBV5-1

cdr3_nt: TGTGCCAGCAGCCAAGATCGATTCGCTCGGCTAGGGCAGTACTTC
cdr3_aa: CASSQDRFARLGQYF
j_call: TRBJ2-7
d_call: .
clone_size: few
v_call: TRBV14

cdr3_nt: TGCGCCAGCAGCTCATGGGACAGCCTCCGAGTGAACACTGAAGCTTTCTTT
cdr3_aa: CASSSWDSLRVNTEAFF
j_call: TRBJ1-1
d_call: TRBD1
clone_size: .
v_call: TRBV5-1

cdr3_nt: TGTGCCAGCAGTTTAACGGTTCCCGGGTCTGGAAACACCATATATTTT
cdr3_aa: CASSLTVPGSGNTIYF
j_call: TRBJ1-3
d_call: .
clone_size: few
v_call: TRBV12-3/TRBV12-4

cdr3_nt: TGTGCCAGCAGCCCTACTAGACAGGGACTTGGCTACACCTTC
cdr3_aa: CASSPTRQGLGYTF
j_call: TRBJ1-2
d_call: TRBD1
clone_size: many
v_call: TRBV7-2

cdr3_nt: TGTGCCACCAGTGATTTATCCGGGGTCGGCTACACCTTC
cdr3_aa: CATSDLSGVGYTF
j_call: TRBJ1-2
d_call: .
clone_size: .
v_call: TRBV24-1

cdr3_nt: TGCAGTGCTATCGACGGGACAGGGAGGACTGAAGCTTTCTTT
cdr3_aa: CSAIDGTGRTEAFF
j_call: TRBJ1-1
d_call: TRBD1
clone_size: many
v_call: TRBV20-1

cdr3_nt: TGTGCCAGCATCCTCTCGGTTAGAGGACCGCCGAGCCCTGGAAACACCATATATTTT
cdr3_aa: CASILSVRGPPSPGNTIYF
j_call: TRBJ1-3
d_call: .
clone_size: few
v_call: TRBV2

cdr3_nt: TGTGCCATCAGTGATGGGGGGGACACCGGGGAGCTGTTTTTT
cdr3_aa: CAISDGGDTGELFF
j_call: TRBJ2-2
d_call: TRBD2
clone_size: few
v_call: TRBV10-3

cdr3_nt: TGTGCCAGCAGCTTGGAAGGGCTGGCGGACGGTCAAGAGACCCAGTACTTC
cdr3_aa: CASSLEGLADGQETQYF
j_call: TRBJ2-5
d_call: .
clone_size: .
v_call: TRBV5-6

cdr3_nt: TGCAGTGCTAGTAAGGGGGATGGAAACACCATATATTTT
cdr3_aa: CSASKGDGNTIYF
j_call: TRBJ1-3
d_call: .
clone_size: few
v_call: TRBV20-1

cdr3_nt: TGTGCCAGCAATTCGTTAGGGAACACTGAAGCTTTCTTT
cdr3_aa: CASNSLGNTEAFF
j_call: TRBJ1-1
d_call: .
clone_size: many
v_call: TRBV6-5

cdr3_nt: TGCAGTGCTAGAGAGTCGGGGACTGAGGCGCAGTATTTT
cdr3_aa: CSARESGTEAQYF
j_call: TRBJ2-3
d_call: .
clone_size: many
v_call: TRBV20-1

cdr3_nt: TGTGCCAGCAGTCGCCGGGACAGGGGGCGAACTGGGGCCAACGTCCTGACTTTC
cdr3_aa: CASSRRDRGRTGANVLTF
j_call: TRBJ2-6
d_call: TRBD1
clone_size: .
v_call: TRBV27

cdr3_nt: TGTGCTCGGGACAGGGTGACTGGGGCCAACGTCCTGACTTTC
cdr3_aa: CARDRVTGANVLTF
j_call: TRBJ2-6
d_call: TRBD1
clone_size: many
v_call: TRBV2

cdr3_nt: TGTGCCAGCTCACCAATAGGAGTCCAAAGCTCTGGGGCCAACGTCCTGACTTTC
cdr3_aa: CASSPIGVQSSGANVLTF
j_call: TRBJ2-6
d_call: .
clone_size: once
v_call: TRBV18

cdr3_nt: TGCGCCAGCAGCTTTGGGACCCTAGGGGAGCAGTACTTC
cdr3_aa: CASSFGTLGEQYF
j_call: TRBJ2-7
d_call: .
clone_size: few
v_call: TRBV5-1

cdr3_nt: TGCGCCAGCAGCCAGCCGGGACAGCCCGAAGCTTTCTTT
cdr3_aa: CASSQPGQPEAFF
j_call: TRBJ1-1
d_call: TRBD1
clone_size: many
v_call: TRBV5-1

cdr3_nt: TGCGCCAGCAGCCAAGAGGGGAAGGGGTACTATGGCTACACCTTC
cdr3_aa: CASSQEGKGYYGYTF
j_call: TRBJ1-2
d_call: .
clone_size: few
v_call: TRBV4-3

cdr3_nt: TGTGCCAGCAGTTTTGGACAAGCTAGCACAGATACGCAGTATTTT
cdr3_aa: CASSFGQASTDTQYF
j_call: TRBJ2-3
d_call: .
clone_size: few
v_call: TRBV6-5

cdr3_nt: TGTGCCAGCAGCTTATCGCAAGGATTGACACAGCAGTTCTTC
cdr3_aa: CASSLSQGLTQQFF
j_call: TRBJ2-1
d_call: .
clone_size: .
v_call: TRBV11-2

cdr3_nt: TGCAGCGTTGGTGAGACCTTCGCTTCACCCCTCCACTTT
cdr3_aa: CSVGETFASPLHF
j_call: TRBJ1-6
d_call: .
clone_size: many
v_call: TRBV29-1

cdr3_nt: TGCGCCAGCAGCTTGGGAGGAGCCAGTCACCCCGAGCAGTACTTC
cdr3_aa: CASSLGGASHPEQYF
j_call: TRBJ2-7
d_call: .
clone_size: .
v_call: TRBV5-1